Listed below are T cell receptor beta chains from one sample, sequenced in a study of CD8 T cells in ankylosing spondylitis. TCRdb re-analysed the 5' RACE reads in MiXCR, keeping a single row per CDR3 protein. The sample includes more than 650,000 distinct CDR3 sequences, 12% of them seen just once. The material sequenced was blood, either unsorted or a sorted T cell fraction (not recorded which). The source of these receptors is a male donor with ankylosing spondylitis. Each CDR3 is given with its conserved first and last residue. The D gene is left open where the match is weak. A clone size is listed for some rows: how often the clone was seen (once, few, many), or a class if it is expanded.

V gene,clone size,D gene,J gene,CDR3 protein,CDR3 DNA
TRBV4-2,-,-,TRBJ1-2,CASSQEPGVNYGYTF,TGTGCCAGCAGCCAAGAACCGGGGGTTAACTATGGCTACACCTTC
TRBV11-1,-,TRBD1,TRBJ1-1,CASSPPRRTGGAGFTEAFF,TGTGCCAGCAGCCCGCCCCGTCGGACAGGGGGCGCTGGGTTCACTGAAGCTTTCTTT
TRBV5-1,-,TRBD1,TRBJ2-1,CASAKRTGGDNEQFF,TGCGCCAGCGCCAAGAGGACAGGGGGTGACAATGAGCAGTTCTTC
TRBV20-1,-,-,TRBJ2-3,CSASGSSGTDTQYF,TGCAGTGCTAGTGGTAGCTCCGGCACAGATACGCAGTATTTT
TRBV27,few,TRBD1,TRBJ1-2,CASSKYGTEANYGYTF,TGTGCCAGCAGTAAATACGGGACAGAGGCTAACTATGGCTACACCTTC
TRBV19,-,TRBD1,TRBJ1-4,CASSKGASTNEKLFF,TGTGCCAGTAGTAAGGGGGCCTCAACTAATGAAAAACTGTTTTTT
TRBV5-1,few,-,TRBJ2-3,CASWTAISTDTQYF,TGCGCCAGCTGGACGGCCATTAGCACAGATACGCAGTATTTT
TRBV20-1,-,TRBD2,TRBJ2-7,CSARVILAGGPRHEQYF,TGCAGTGCTAGAGTCATTCTAGCGGGCGGACCACGCCACGAGCAGTACTTC
TRBV11-1,few,TRBD1,TRBJ1-2,CASSSVTGNYGYTF,TGTGCCAGCAGCTCAGTGACAGGGAACTATGGCTACACCTTC
TRBV7-3,few,-,TRBJ2-1,CASSFTGYEQFF,TGTGCCAGCAGCTTCACAGGGTATGAGCAGTTCTTC
TRBV20-1,-,-,TRBJ2-1,CSAQPWGPYNEQFF,TGCAGTGCTCAGCCCTGGGGCCCCTACAATGAGCAGTTCTTC
TRBV28,many,-,TRBJ2-5,CASSHPIQETQYF,TGTGCCAGCAGCCACCCAATCCAAGAGACCCAGTACTTC
TRBV6-1,few,TRBD1,TRBJ2-7,CASSRDSRSYEQYF,TGTGCCAGCAGTCGGGACAGCAGATCCTACGAGCAGTACTTC
TRBV4-3,-,-,TRBJ2-1,CASSQGRSSYTNEQFF,TGCGCCAGCAGCCAAGGGCGCTCTTCCTACACGAATGAGCAGTTCTTC
TRBV12-3/TRBV12-4,-,TRBD2,TRBJ2-1,CATRGENNEQFF,TGTGCCACCCGGGGGGAGAACAATGAGCAGTTCTTC
TRBV20-1,-,TRBD2,TRBJ2-4,CSARDRLAGVGNIQYF,TGCAGTGCTAGAGATCGACTAGCGGGAGTTGGGAACATTCAGTACTTC
TRBV5-1,few,-,TRBJ1-6,CASSSDSLNSPLHF,TGCGCCAGCAGCTCCGACAGTTTGAATTCACCCCTCCACTTT
TRBV10-3,few,TRBD1,TRBJ2-7,CAISSRDSLRHEQYF,TGTGCCATCAGCTCTAGGGACAGCCTCAGGCACGAGCAGTACTTC
TRBV20-1,-,-,TRBJ2-3,CSARGTGRGDTQYF,TGCAGTGCTAGAGGCACAGGGAGGGGAGATACGCAGTATTTT
TRBV5-1,many,TRBD1,TRBJ2-7,CASGRTGGYEQYF,TGCGCCAGCGGACGGACAGGGGGCTACGAGCAGTACTTC
TRBV9,-,-,TRBJ2-3,CASSVTGPGSPLRGGLIDTQYF,TGTGCCAGCAGCGTGACAGGGCCGGGGAGCCCGCTGAGAGGGGGGTTAATCGATACGCAGTATTTT
TRBV7-9,few,TRBD1,TRBJ1-5,CASSHTGVNQPQHF,TGTGCCAGCAGCCATACAGGGGTGAACCAGCCCCAGCATTTT
TRBV24-1,-,TRBD1,TRBJ2-1,CATSDKGQGAYNEQFF,TGTGCCACCAGTGACAAGGGACAGGGGGCCTACAATGAGCAGTTCTTC
TRBV9,few,-,TRBJ1-2,CASSPTAGTYGYTF,TGTGCCAGCAGCCCAACCGCAGGGACCTATGGCTACACCTTC
TRBV15,-,TRBD1,TRBJ2-7,CATSRRTGLEQYF,TGTGCCACCAGCAGAAGGACAGGGCTAGAGCAGTACTTC
TRBV6-2/TRBV6-3,few,TRBD2,TRBJ2-7,CASSPPLREGITYEQYF,TGTGCCAGCAGCCCTCCCCTCAGGGAGGGTATCACCTACGAGCAGTACTTC
TRBV7-9,-,-,TRBJ2-3,CASSVTGSGDTQYF,TGTGCCAGCAGCGTTACAGGGTCTGGAGATACGCAGTATTTT
TRBV27,few,-,TRBJ2-7,CASSLSRQVSYEQYF,TGTGCCAGCAGTTTATCGCGACAGGTCTCCTACGAGCAGTACTTC
TRBV29-1,many,-,TRBJ2-2,CSGEGQTGELFF,TGCAGTGGAGAAGGGCAGACCGGGGAGCTGTTTTTT
TRBV12-3/TRBV12-4,many,-,TRBJ2-7,CASSLANHEQYF,TGTGCCAGCAGTTTGGCCAACCACGAGCAGTACTTC
TRBV5-6,few,TRBD1,TRBJ2-5,CASSSYRGRGETQYF,TGTGCCAGCAGCTCGTACAGGGGGCGAGGGGAGACCCAGTACTTC
TRBV6-1,few,-,TRBJ2-1,CASRGRNYNEQFF,TGTGCCAGCAGAGGCAGGAACTACAATGAGCAGTTCTTC
TRBV5-1,once,-,TRBJ2-3,CASSLVQPSTDTQYF,TGCGCCAGCAGCTTGGTTCAACCGAGCACAGATACGCAGTATTTT
TRBV4-1,-,-,TRBJ1-3,CASSQARLSSGNTIYF,TGCGCCAGCAGCCAAGCTAGGTTGAGCTCTGGAAACACCATATATTTT
TRBV20-1,-,TRBD2,TRBJ2-7,CSAQTSGPTSYEQYF,TGCAGTGCCCAGACTAGCGGGCCTACCTCCTACGAGCAGTACTTC
TRBV5-1,-,-,TRBJ2-5,CASSGLATETQYF,TGCGCCAGCAGCGGGCTAGCGACAGAGACCCAGTACTTC
TRBV6-2/TRBV6-3,-,TRBD1,TRBJ1-6,CASSLYRGPGNSPLHF,TGTGCCAGCAGTTTGTACAGGGGCCCTGGTAATTCACCCCTCCACTTT
TRBV20-1,-,TRBD1,TRBJ2-5,CSAAGTGLKETQYF,TGCAGTGCAGCCGGGACAGGGCTAAAAGAGACCCAGTACTTC
TRBV7-9,few,-,TRBJ1-2,CASSGGAGYGYTF,TGTGCCAGCAGCGGAGGGGCAGGCTATGGCTACACCTTC
TRBV10-3,few,-,TRBJ1-1,CAIRQGPMNTEAFF,TGTGCCATCAGGCAGGGGCCTATGAACACTGAAGCTTTCTTT
TRBV20-1,many,-,TRBJ2-7,CSAGWPGIYEQYF,TGCAGTGCTGGTTGGCCAGGAATATACGAGCAGTACTTC
TRBV20-1,-,TRBD2,TRBJ2-1,CSSRLAGEADEQFF,TGCAGTAGCCGACTAGCGGGAGAGGCGGATGAGCAGTTCTTC
TRBV28,-,-,TRBJ2-6,CASTFIGGAGANVLTF,TGTGCCAGCACTTTCATCGGAGGGGCTGGGGCCAACGTCCTGACTTTC
TRBV5-1,-,-,TRBJ1-1,CASSPGGLVGPQFEAFF,TGCGCCAGCAGCCCGGGGGGGCTCGTGGGACCACAATTCGAAGCTTTCTTT
TRBV4-2,-,TRBD1,TRBJ2-2,CASSQDTRDFGQGHTGELFF,TGTGCCAGCAGCCAAGACACCCGTGACTTTGGACAGGGACACACCGGGGAGCTGTTTTTT
TRBV7-9,-,-,TRBJ1-2,CASSPSLQGVTGYTF,TGTGCCAGCAGCCCATCCCTCCAGGGCGTAACAGGCTACACCTTC
TRBV5-5,few,TRBD1,TRBJ2-1,CASSPRSQGAYNEQFF,TGTGCCAGCAGCCCACGTTCCCAGGGGGCCTACAATGAGCAGTTCTTC